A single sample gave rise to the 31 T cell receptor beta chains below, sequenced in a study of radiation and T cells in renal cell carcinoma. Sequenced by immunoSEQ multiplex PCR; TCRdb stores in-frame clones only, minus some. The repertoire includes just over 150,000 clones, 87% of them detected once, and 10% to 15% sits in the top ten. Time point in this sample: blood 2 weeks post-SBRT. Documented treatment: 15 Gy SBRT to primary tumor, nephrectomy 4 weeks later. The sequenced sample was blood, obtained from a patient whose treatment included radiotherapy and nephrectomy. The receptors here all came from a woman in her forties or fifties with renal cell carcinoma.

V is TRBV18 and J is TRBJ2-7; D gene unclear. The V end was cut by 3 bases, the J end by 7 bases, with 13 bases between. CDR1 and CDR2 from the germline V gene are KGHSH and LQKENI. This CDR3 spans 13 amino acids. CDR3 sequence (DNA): TGTGCCAGCTCACCGGGGTCTCCTACGGAGCAGTACTTC. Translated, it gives CASSPGSPTEQYF.

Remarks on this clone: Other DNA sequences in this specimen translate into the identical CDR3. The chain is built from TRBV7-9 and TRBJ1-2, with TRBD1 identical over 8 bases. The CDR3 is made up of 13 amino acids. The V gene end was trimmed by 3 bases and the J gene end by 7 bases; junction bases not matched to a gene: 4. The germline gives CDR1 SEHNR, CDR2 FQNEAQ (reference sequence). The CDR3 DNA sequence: TGTGCCAGCAGCTTGGACAGGGTTAGTGGCTACACCTTC. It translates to CASSLDRVSGYTF.

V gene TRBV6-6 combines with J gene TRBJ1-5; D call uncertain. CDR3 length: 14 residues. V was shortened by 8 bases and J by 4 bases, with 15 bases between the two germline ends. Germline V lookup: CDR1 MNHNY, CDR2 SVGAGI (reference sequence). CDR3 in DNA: TGTGCCAGCCGCCCCTGGCCGTTGAATCAGCCCCAGCATTTT. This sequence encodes CASRPWPLNQPQHF.

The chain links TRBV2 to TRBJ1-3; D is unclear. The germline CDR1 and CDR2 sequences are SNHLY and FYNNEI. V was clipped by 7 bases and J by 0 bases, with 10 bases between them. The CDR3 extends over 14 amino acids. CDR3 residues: CASTLESSGNTIYF. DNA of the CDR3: TGTGCCAGCACGCTCGAGAGCTCTGGAAACACCATATATTTT. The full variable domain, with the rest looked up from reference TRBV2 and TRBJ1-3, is EPEVTQTPSHQVTQMGQEVILRCVPISNHLYFYWYRQILGQKVEFLVSFYNNEISEKSEIFDDQFSVERPDGSNFTLKIRSTKLEDSAMYFCASTLESSGNTIYFGEGSWLTVV.

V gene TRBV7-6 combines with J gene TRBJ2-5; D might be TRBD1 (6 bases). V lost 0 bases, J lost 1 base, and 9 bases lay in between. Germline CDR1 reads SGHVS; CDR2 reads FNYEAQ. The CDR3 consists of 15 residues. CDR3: CASSLARGGQETQYF. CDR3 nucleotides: TGTGCCAGCAGCTTAGCCAGGGGTGGCCAAGAGACCCAGTACTTC.

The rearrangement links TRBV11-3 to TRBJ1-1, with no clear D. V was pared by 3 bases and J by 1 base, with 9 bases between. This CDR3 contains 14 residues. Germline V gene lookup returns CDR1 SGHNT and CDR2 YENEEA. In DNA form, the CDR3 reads TGTGCCAGCAGCTTGGCGGGCGGGAACACTGAAGCTTTCTTT. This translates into CASSLAGGNTEAFF.

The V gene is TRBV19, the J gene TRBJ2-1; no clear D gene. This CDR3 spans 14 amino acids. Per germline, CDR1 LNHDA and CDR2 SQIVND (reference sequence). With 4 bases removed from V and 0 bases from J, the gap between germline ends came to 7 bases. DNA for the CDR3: TGTGCCAGTAGTACCCTTAACTCCTACAATGAGCAGTTCTTC. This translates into CASSTLNSYNEQFF.

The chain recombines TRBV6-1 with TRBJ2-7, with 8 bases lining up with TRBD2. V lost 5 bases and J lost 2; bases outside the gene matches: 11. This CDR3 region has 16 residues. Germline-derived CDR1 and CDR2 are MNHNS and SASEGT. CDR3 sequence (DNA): TGTGCCAGCAGTAAAGGTCCCAGCGGGGGAACCTACGAGCAGTACTTC. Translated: CASSKGPSGGTYEQYF.

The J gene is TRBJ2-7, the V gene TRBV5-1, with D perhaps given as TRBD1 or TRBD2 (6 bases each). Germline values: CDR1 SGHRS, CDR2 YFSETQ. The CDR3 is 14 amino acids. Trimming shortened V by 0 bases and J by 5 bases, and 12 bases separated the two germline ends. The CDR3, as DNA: TGCGCCAGCAGCTTGGCGCCCGGGGGCCACGAGCAGTACTTC. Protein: CASSLAPGGHEQYF.

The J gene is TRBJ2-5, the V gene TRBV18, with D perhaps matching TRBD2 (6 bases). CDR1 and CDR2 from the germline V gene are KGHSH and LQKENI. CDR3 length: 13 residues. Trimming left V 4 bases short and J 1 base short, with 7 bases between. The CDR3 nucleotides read TGTGCCAGCTCACTGGGACTCCAAGAGACCCAGTACTTC. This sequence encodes CASSLGLQETQYF.

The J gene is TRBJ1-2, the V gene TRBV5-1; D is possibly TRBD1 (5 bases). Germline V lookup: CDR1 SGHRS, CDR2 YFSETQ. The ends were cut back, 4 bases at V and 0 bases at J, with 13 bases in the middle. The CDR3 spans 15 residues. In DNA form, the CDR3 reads TGCGCCAGCAGCCCCGACAGACTCACTAACTATGGCTACACCTTC. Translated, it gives CASSPDRLTNYGYTF.

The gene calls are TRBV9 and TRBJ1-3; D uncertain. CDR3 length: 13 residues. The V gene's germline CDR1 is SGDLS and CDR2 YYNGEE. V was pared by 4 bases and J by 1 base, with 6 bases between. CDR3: CASSSRSGNTIYF. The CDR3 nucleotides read TGTGCCAGCAGCTCCCGATCTGGAAACACCATATATTTT.

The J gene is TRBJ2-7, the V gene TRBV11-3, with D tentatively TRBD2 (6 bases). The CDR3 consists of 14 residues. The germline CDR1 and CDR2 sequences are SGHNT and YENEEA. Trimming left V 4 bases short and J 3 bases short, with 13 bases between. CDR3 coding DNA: TGTGCCAGCAGCTCCCAACCGGGAGACTACGAGCAGTACTTC. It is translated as CASSSQPGDYEQYF.

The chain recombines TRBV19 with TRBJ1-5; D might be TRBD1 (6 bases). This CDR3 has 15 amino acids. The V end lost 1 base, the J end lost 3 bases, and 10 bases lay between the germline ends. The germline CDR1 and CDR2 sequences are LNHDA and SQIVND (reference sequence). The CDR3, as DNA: TGTGCCAGTAGTATAGGGACAGAAGCCAATCAGCCCCAGCATTTT. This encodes CASSIGTEANQPQHF.

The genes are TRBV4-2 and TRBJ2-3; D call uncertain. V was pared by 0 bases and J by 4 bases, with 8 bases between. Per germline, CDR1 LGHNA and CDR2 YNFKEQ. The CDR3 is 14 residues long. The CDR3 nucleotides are TGTGCCAGCAGCCAAGAAGTTATGTCAGATACGCAGTATTTT. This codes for CASSQEVMSDTQYF.

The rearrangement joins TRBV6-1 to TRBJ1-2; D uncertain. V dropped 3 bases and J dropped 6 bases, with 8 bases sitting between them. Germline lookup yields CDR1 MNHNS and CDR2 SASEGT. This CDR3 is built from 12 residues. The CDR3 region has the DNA TGTGCCAGCAGTGATGTCGGGAATGGCTACACCTTC. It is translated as CASSDVGNGYTF.

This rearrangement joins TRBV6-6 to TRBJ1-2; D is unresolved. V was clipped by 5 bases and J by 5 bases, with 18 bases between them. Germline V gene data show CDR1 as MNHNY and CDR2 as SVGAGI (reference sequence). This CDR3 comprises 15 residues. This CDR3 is CASSPLSGPQYGYTF. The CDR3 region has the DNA TGTGCCAGCAGTCCCCTCTCCGGGCCCCAATATGGCTACACCTTC.

The DNA for the CDR3 is TGTGCCAGCAGCTTAGCTTCGGCTAGCAGCAATGAGCAGTTCTTC. Its protein is CASSLASASSNEQFF. The chain couples TRBV7-9 to TRBJ2-1, with a possible D match to TRBD2 (5 bases). CDR1 and CDR2 from the germline V gene are SEHNR and FQNEAQ (reference sequence). V dropped 0 bases and J dropped 6 bases, with 12 bases sitting between them. The CDR3 is 15 residues long.

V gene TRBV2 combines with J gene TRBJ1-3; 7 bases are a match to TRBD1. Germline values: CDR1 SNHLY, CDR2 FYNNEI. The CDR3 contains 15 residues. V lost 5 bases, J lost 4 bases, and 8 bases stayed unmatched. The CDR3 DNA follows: TGTGCCAGCAGTTCATCCCGGGACAGAGGAAACACCATATATTTT. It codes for CASSSSRDRGNTIYF.

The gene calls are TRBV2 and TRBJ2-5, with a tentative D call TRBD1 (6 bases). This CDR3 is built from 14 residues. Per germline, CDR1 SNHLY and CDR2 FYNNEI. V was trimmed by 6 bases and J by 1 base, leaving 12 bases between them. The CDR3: CASSFRTVQETQYF. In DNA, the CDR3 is TGTGCCAGCAGCTTCCGGACAGTCCAAGAGACCCAGTACTTC.

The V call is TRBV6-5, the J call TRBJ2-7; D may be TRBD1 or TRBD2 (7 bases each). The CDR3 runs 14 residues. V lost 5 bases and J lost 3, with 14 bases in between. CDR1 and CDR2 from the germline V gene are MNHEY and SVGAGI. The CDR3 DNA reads TGTGCCAGCAGTGAGCGGGACAGTAACTACGAGCAGTACTTC. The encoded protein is CASSERDSNYEQYF.

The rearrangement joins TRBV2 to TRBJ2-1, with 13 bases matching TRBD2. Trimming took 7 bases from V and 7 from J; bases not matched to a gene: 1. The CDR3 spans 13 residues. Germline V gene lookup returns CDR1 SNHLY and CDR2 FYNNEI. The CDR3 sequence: CASKLAGGNEQFF. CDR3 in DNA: TGTGCCAGCAAACTAGCGGGGGGGAATGAGCAGTTCTTC.

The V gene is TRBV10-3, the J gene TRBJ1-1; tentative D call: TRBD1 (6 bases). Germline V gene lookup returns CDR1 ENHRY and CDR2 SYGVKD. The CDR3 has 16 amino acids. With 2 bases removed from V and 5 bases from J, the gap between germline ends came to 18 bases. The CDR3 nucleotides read TGTGCCATCAGTGAGCTCGAACCTAACAGGGCTACTGAAGCTTTCTTT. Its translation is CAISELEPNRATEAFF.

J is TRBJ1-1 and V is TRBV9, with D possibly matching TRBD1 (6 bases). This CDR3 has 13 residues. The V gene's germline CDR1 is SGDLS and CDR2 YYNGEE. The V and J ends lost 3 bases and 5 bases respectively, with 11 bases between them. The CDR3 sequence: CASSARTVTEAFF. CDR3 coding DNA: TGTGCCAGCAGCGCACGGACAGTTACTGAAGCTTTCTTT. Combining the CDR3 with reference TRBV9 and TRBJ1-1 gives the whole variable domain DSGVTQTPKHLITATGQRVTLRCSPRSGDLSVYWYQQSLDQGLQFLIQYYNGEERAKGNILERFSAQQFPDLHSELNLSSLELGDSALYFCASSARTVTEAFFGQGTRLTVV.

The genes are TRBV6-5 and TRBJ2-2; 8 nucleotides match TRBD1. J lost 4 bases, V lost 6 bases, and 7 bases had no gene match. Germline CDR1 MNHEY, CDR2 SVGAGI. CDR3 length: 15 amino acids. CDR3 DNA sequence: TGTGCCAGCAGAATGGACAGGGCCGGCACCGGGGAGCTGTTTTTT. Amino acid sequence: CASRMDRAGTGELFF.

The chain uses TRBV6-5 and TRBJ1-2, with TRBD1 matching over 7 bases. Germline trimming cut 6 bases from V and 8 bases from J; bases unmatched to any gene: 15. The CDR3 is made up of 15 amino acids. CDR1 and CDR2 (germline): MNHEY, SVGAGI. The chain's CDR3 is CASSETIQGMGGYTF. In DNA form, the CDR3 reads TGTGCCAGCAGCGAGACAATACAGGGGATGGGAGGCTACACCTTC.

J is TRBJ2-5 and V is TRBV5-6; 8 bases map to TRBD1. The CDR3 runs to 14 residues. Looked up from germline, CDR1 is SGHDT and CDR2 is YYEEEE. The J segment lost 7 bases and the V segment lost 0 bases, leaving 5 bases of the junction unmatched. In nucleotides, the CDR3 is TGTGCCAGCAGCTTGGAACAGGGGGTTGGGACCCAGTACTTC. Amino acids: CASSLEQGVGTQYF.

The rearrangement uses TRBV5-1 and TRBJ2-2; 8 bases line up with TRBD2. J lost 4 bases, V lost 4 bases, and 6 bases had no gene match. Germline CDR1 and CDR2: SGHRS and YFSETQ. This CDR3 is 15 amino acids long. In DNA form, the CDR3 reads TGCGCCAGCAGCCCCCCGGGAGGGATCACCGGGGAGCTGTTTTTT. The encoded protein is CASSPPGGITGELFF.

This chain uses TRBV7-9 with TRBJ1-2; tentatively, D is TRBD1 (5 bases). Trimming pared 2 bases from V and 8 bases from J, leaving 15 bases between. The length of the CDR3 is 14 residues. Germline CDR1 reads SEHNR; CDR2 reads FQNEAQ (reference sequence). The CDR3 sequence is CASSLLFAGLGYTF. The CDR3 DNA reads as TGTGCCAGCAGCTTATTGTTTGCAGGGTTAGGCTACACCTTC. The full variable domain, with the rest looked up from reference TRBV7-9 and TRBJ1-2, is DTGVSQNPRHKITKRGQNVTFRCDPISEHNRLYWYRQTLGQGPEFLTYFQNEAQLEKSRLLSDRFSAERPKGSFSTLEIQRTEQGDSAMYLCASSLLFAGLGYTFGSGTRLTVV.

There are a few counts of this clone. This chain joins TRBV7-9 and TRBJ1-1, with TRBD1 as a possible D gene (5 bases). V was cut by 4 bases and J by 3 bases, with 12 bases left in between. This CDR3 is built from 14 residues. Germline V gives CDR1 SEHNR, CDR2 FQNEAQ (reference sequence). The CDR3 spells CASSSQWGDTEAFF. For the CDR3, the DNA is TGTGCCAGCAGCTCCCAATGGGGGGACACTGAAGCTTTCTTT.

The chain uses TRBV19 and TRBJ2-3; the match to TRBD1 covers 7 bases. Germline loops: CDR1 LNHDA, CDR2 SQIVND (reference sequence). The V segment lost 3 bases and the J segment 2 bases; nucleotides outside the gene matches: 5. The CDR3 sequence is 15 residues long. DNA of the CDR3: TGTGCCAGTAGTATTGTAGGGGGCGCCACAGATACGCAGTATTTT. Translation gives CASSIVGGATDTQYF.